What follows are 19 T cell receptor beta chains derived from one specimen sequenced in a study of cytomegalovirus exposure and HLA in healthy donors. Use of 60 Vbeta and 13 Jbeta primers characterized the PCR. Sequencing used immunoSEQ multiplex PCR; TCRdb keeps in-frame clones, though not all of them. Here the sample spans 250,000 to 300,000 clones, around four fifths being singletons. Sequenced input: PBMCs. Receptors originate from a woman aged 40 to 50 in good health and CMV-seropositive.

This clone was counted once. The V gene is TRBV6-5, the J gene TRBJ2-1, with 7 bases fitting TRBD2. The germline V gene encodes CDR1 MNHEY and CDR2 SVGAGI. The ends lost 2 bases at V and 10 bases at J; junction bases unmatched: 5. This CDR3 is 13 amino acids long. The CDR3 loop reads CASSYPGGSEQFF. CDR3 in DNA: TGTGCCAGCAGTTACCCGGGGGGATCCGAGCAGTTCTTC.

This clone was detected once. V and J are TRBV29-1 and TRBJ1-1; D perhaps matches TRBD1 (6 bases). V was trimmed by 7 bases and J by 4 bases, leaving 16 bases between them. CDR3 size: 13 residues. Germline lookup yields CDR1 SQVTM and CDR2 ANQGSEA. The CDR3 DNA reads as TGCAGCGCCGGGAGGGGGGACCGCACTGAAGCTTTCTTT. Protein product: CSAGRGDRTEAFF.

V usage is TRBV6-6 and J usage is TRBJ2-3; TRBD2 might be the D (6 bases). The CDR3 length is 14 residues. Trimming took 8 bases from V and 2 from J, leaving 14 bases between them. Germline V gene data show CDR1 as MNHNY and CDR2 as SVGAGI (reference sequence). Written as DNA, the CDR3 is TGTGCCAGCTCCCGGGGCGGGGTCACAGATACGCAGTATTTT. This sequence encodes CASSRGGVTDTQYF.

The V call is TRBV18, the J call TRBJ1-1, with D unresolved. In germline, CDR1 is KGHSH, CDR2 LQKENI. Trimming removed 1 base at V and 9 bases at J, with 12 bases between. The CDR3 loop spans 13 amino acids. CDR3 in amino acids: CASSPQPATQAFF. CDR3 DNA: TGTGCCAGCTCACCACAGCCCGCGACTCAAGCTTTCTTT.

This chain uses TRBV7-9 with TRBJ1-1; D gene unclear. The CDR3 has 13 amino acids. Looked up from germline, CDR1 is SEHNR and CDR2 is FQNEAQ (reference sequence). The V gene lost 1 base and the J gene lost 6 bases, with 9 bases spanning the gap. This CDR3 reads CASSLEPHAEAFF. Written as DNA, the CDR3 is TGTGCCAGCAGCTTAGAACCACACGCTGAAGCTTTCTTT.

This chain uses TRBV6-1 with TRBJ2-7; D is perhaps TRBD1 (6 bases). With 5 bases removed from V and 1 base from J, the gap between germline ends came to 12 bases. The CDR3 runs to 14 residues. CDR1 is MNHNS and CDR2 is SASEGT in the germline V gene. This CDR3 reads CASSNPTGSYEQYF. CDR3 DNA: TGTGCCAGCAGTAACCCGACAGGTTCCTACGAGCAGTACTTC.

This rearrangement joins TRBV5-1 to TRBJ1-1, with TRBD1 matching 12 bases. This CDR3 contains 18 residues. The J segment lost 5 bases and the V segment lost 4 bases, leaving 15 bases of the junction unmatched. Germline lookup yields CDR1 SGHRS and CDR2 YFSETQ. The DNA for the CDR3 is TGCGCCAGCAGCCGGACAGGGACAGGGGGCTCAAGCGGTACTGAAGCTTTCTTT. Amino acids: CASSRTGTGGSSGTEAFF. Together with reference TRBV5-1 and TRBJ1-1, the CDR3 gives the full variable domain: KAGVTQTPRYLIKTRGQQVTLSCSPISGHRSVSWYQQTPGQGLQFLFEYFSETQRNKGNFPGRFSGRQFSNSRSEMNVSTLELGDSALYLCASSRTGTGGSSGTEAFFGQGTRLTVV.

The chain is built from TRBV28 and TRBJ2-2; 14 positions match TRBD2. V shed 6 bases and J 5 bases; nucleotides not matched to a gene: 8. CDR3 size: 17 residues. CDR1 and CDR2 (germline): MDHEN, SYDVKM. The CDR3 bases are TGTGCCAGCAGCCTGGGACTAGCGGGAGTAACGACCGGGGAGCTGTTTTTT. This gives the protein CASSLGLAGVTTGELFF.

The chain employs TRBV19 and TRBJ1-1, with a tentative D call TRBD1 (5 bases). V dropped 3 bases and J dropped 7 bases, with 15 bases sitting between them. The CDR3 loop spans 14 amino acids. Looked up from germline, CDR1 is LNHDA and CDR2 is SQIVND (reference sequence). DNA of the CDR3: TGTGCCAGTAGTATCAGGGCAGACAGCAGTGAAGCTTTCTTT. It is translated as CASSIRADSSEAFF.

The chain employs TRBV4-3 and TRBJ2-1; 7 positions match TRBD2. In germline, CDR1 is LGHNA, CDR2 YSLEER. V lost 0 bases, J lost 3 bases, and 8 bases stayed unmatched. This CDR3 region has 17 residues. CDR3 protein: CASSQDRASGIYNEQFF. The DNA for the CDR3 is TGCGCCAGCAGCCAAGATAGGGCTAGCGGTATCTACAATGAGCAGTTCTTC.

The rearrangement uses TRBV7-3 and TRBJ2-3; D perhaps matches TRBD2 (6 bases). Trimming took 5 bases from V and 2 from J, leaving 14 bases between them. CDR3 length equals 15 residues. The germline gives CDR1 SGHTA, CDR2 FQGTGA. Here the CDR3 DNA reads TGTGCCAGCAGCGTTCACCGGGACTTCACAGATACGCAGTATTTT. It encodes CASSVHRDFTDTQYF.

The V and J genes are TRBV5-6 and TRBJ2-5; 9 nucleotides agree with TRBD1. Germline trimming cut 2 bases from V and 1 base from J; bases unmatched to any gene: 6. Germline CDR1 reads SGHDT; CDR2 reads YYEEEE. CDR3 length: 16 amino acids. This CDR3 is CASSLQGARAQETQYF. The CDR3 DNA sequence: TGTGCCAGCAGCTTACAGGGGGCGCGTGCCCAAGAGACCCAGTACTTC.

This clone was counted a few times. The rearrangement uses TRBV19 and TRBJ1-3; TRBD1 might be the D (5 bases). The germline gives CDR1 LNHDA, CDR2 SQIVND (reference sequence). The CDR3 is 15 residues long. V shed 0 bases and J shed 4 bases, with 10 bases lying between them. The CDR3 loop is CASSIERAGGNTIYF. For the CDR3, the DNA is TGTGCCAGTAGTATAGAAAGGGCAGGGGGAAACACCATATATTTT.

The chain combines TRBV28 with TRBJ1-2; no clear D gene. The CDR3 loop spans 14 amino acids. V was trimmed by 7 bases and J by 2 bases, leaving 14 bases between them. Germline CDR1 and CDR2: MDHEN and SYDVKM. CDR3 bases: TGTGCCAGCAACTCCCCGAATTCCAACTATGGCTACACCTTC. Protein: CASNSPNSNYGYTF.

The V gene is TRBV21-1, the J gene TRBJ1-1; the table's D call, TRBD1, was not checked against the DNA. TRBV21-1 corresponds to a pseudogene. The CDR3 length is 14 residues. The CDR3, as DNA: TGTGCCAGCAGCCGCCGCTTGGGGGCAACTGAAGCTTTCTTT. Amino acid sequence: CASSRRLGATEAFF.

The J gene is TRBJ2-7, the V gene TRBV15, with 9 bases matching TRBD1. Looked up from germline, CDR1 is LNHNV and CDR2 is YYDKDF (reference sequence). J gave up 6 bases and V 1 base, and 10 bases lay outside the gene matches. The CDR3 has 16 residues. CDR3: CATSRAGTGRGREQYF. The CDR3, as DNA: TGTGCCACCAGCAGAGCCGGGACAGGGAGGGGGCGCGAGCAGTACTTC.

This clone has more than one count but fewer than ten. This chain uses TRBV27 with TRBJ1-2; the D gene is possibly TRBD1 (6 bases). In germline, CDR1 is MNHEY, CDR2 SMNVEV (reference sequence). The CDR3 sequence is 15 residues long. Trimming cost V 5 bases and J 0 bases, with 13 bases left between them. The chain's CDR3 is CASSPRTDPNYGYTF. In DNA, the CDR3 is TGTGCCAGCAGTCCGCGGACAGATCCTAACTATGGCTACACCTTC.

The chain recombines TRBV19 with TRBJ2-5; 8 bases are shared with TRBD1. CDR3 size: 15 residues. Trimming took 4 bases from V and 4 from J; bases not matched to a gene: 8. CDR1 and CDR2 from the germline V gene are LNHDA and SQIVND (reference sequence). CDR3 sequence reads: CASSTRTGSVETQYF. The CDR3 DNA sequence: TGTGCCAGTAGTACCCGGACAGGGTCGGTAGAGACCCAGTACTTC.

The rearrangement uses TRBV25-1 and TRBJ2-7, with TRBD2 matching over 10 bases. This CDR3 contains 14 residues. V shed 4 bases, J shed 7 bases, and the junction held 7 bases outside the gene matches. Germline-derived CDR1 and CDR2 are MGHDK and SYGVNS. The CDR3 bases are TGTGCCAGCAGTGGGCTAGCGGGAGTAGGGGAGCAGTACTTC. It encodes CASSGLAGVGEQYF.